This TCR beta chain is drawn from a study of CD8 T cells in Susac syndrome. Germline loops: CDR1 LNHNV, CDR2 YYDKDF (reference sequence). V lost 5 bases and J 0 bases, leaving 14 bases between the germline ends. The CDR3 runs 15 residues. With random hexamers, about 0.5 to 1 ug RNA was reverse transcribed. TCRdb re-called the immunoSEQ multiplex PCR reads with MiXCR, one entry per CDR3 protein. The data show 100,000 or so distinct CDR3 sequences, 85% to 95% seen once. The sample comprised CD8+ T cells from PBMCs. The genes are TRBV15 and TRBJ2-7; possibly TRBD2 for D (6 bases). The sequence was collected from a human donor in good health. Here the CDR3 reads CATSPGGRYSYEQYF. The DNA for the CDR3 is TGTGCCACCAGCCCCGGGGGTAGGTACTCCTACGAGCAGTACTTC.